The subject of this entry is one T cell receptor (beta chain). The data originate from a study of blood T cell repertoires in COVID-19. About the research overall: PBMCs, B-cell-depleted T cells, or T cells provided the cDNA or gDNA that made up the material.

J lost 7 bases, V lost 6 bases, and 4 bases had no gene match. The CDR3 has 14 residues. The germline V gene encodes CDR1 LGHDT and CDR2 YNNKEL (reference sequence). Sequencing used immunoSEQ multiplex PCR; TCRdb keeps in-frame clones, though not all of them. The sample has about 160,000 clones, 70% to 90% seen once. Seattle cases were enrolled at active infection and followed longitudinally. The chain carries TRBV3-1 (or the pseudogene TRBV3-2) and TRBJ1-6; 9 bases are a match to TRBD1. What was sequenced was peripheral blood. The receptor was derived from a man between 60 and 75 years old with COVID-19, enrolled during active disease. The CDR3 here is CASRLGTGNSPLHF. In DNA form, the CDR3 reads TGTGCCAGCAGACTGGGGACAGGGAATTCACCCCTCCACTTT.